This note documents a single T cell receptor (beta chain) sequence. Its target antigen remains unknown. This sample stems from a study of T cells expressing NK-cell markers (dated by TCRdb to about 2020). About the full investigation: Three sorted T-cell subsets (CD3+CD56+NKG2C+, CD3+CD56+NKG2C- and CD3+CD56-NKG2C+) from fewer than 10 donors had their TCR beta-chain repertoires profiled. Among the eight sequenced donors, seven were HCMV-seropositive and one was HCMV-seronegative. The study sequenced eight donors, all healthy volunteers chosen at random: three men and five women. The libraries were sequenced on Illumina HiSeq 2000/2500, MiSeq or NextSeq, producing 2 x 150 bp reads.

What the work shows at the level of the full study, not this receptor alone: Those dominant clonotypes were again the most abundant among CD3+CD56-NKG2C+ cells in a handful of donors, at roughly 25-65%. It remained unclear whether the expanded NKG2C-expressing T cell clones were specific for HCMV antigens. In roughly six donors, the dominant CD3+CD56+NKG2C+ clonotypes ranked among the top 10 CD8+ clonotypes, making up 1.0-7.0% of CD8+ T cells.

The instrument given in TCRdb is Illumina HiSeq 2000. TCR beta cDNA libraries were made by 5'RACE template switching that added a universal primer site and unique molecular identifiers. cDNA synthesis was primed from the TCR beta constant segment, followed by two successive PCR amplification steps. Per the source publication's procedure: MIGEC was used to demultiplex reads and group the reads by UMI, and MiTCR was used to assemble and quantify clonotypes. To remove erroneous sequences, TCR cDNA sequences were retained only when supported by two or more reads. The tcR package was used for downstream repertoire analysis, and clonotypes were matched between fractions using CDR3 nucleotide sequence together with V segment. Antigen specificity was annotated against VDJdb with VDJmatch, allowing one amino acid substitution in CDR3. Through TCRdb reprocessing, the reads give one entry per CDR3 protein sequence; DNA is omitted. The V and J calls reflect TCRdb's pipeline rather than the authors' work. This specimen's table enumerates some 440,000 distinct CDR3 sequences. The top ten constitute more than 1.4% of the sample.

According to the germline V gene, CDR1 reads MNHEY and CDR2 reads SVGAGI. From the cysteine up to the phenylalanine, the CDR3 has a length of 13 residues. No DNA is given. HCMV-specific IgG was detected in serum with a commercial ELISA kit to determine HCMV serostatus. Ficoll density gradient centrifugation was used to isolate peripheral blood mononuclear cells from blood. Sequenced sample: blood T cells: a sorted CD56 or NKG2C T cell subset, CD4+ or CD8+ T cells, or bulk PBMC T cells (not recorded which). The chain is made from TRBV6-5 and TRBJ1-1; as DNA is missing, the TRBD1 call by TCRdb cannot be tested. This clonotype was obtained from a woman between 50 and 59 years old in good health. Donor details come from another sample of the same person, matched by shared clones. The CDR3 protein is CASSNWGSTEAFF.